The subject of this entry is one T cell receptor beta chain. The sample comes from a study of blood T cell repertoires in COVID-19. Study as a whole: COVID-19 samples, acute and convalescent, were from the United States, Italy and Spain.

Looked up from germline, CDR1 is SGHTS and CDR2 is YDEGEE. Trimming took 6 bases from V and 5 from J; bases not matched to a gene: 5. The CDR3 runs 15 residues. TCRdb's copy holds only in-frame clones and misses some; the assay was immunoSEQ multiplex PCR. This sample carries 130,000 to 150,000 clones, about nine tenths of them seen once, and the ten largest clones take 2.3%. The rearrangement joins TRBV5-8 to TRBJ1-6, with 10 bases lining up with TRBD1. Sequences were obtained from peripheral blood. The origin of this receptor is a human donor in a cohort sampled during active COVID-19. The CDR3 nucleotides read TGTGCCAGCAAAGACAGGGGGCGGAATAATTCACCCCTCCACTTT. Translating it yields CASKDRGRNNSPLHF.